This TCR beta chain was recovered during a study of blood T cell repertoires in COVID-19. This clone occurred a few times. Germline CDR1 reads SGHNT; CDR2 reads YYREEE (reference sequence). Trimming shortened V by 5 bases and J by 6 bases, and 18 bases separated the two germline ends. This CDR3 has 14 amino acids. Method: immunoSEQ multiplex PCR; TCRdb's copy keeps in-frame clones and lacks some. The data hold around 100,000 clones, with 70% to 85% observed a single time. The TCR sequence derives from a human donor in a cohort sampled during active COVID-19. Sequenced material: peripheral blood. V is TRBV5-4 and J is TRBJ2-7, with D possibly TRBD2 on 6 matching bases. The CDR3 sequence: CASSRRDSSGEQYF. The CDR3 nucleotides read TGTGCCAGCAGTCGAAGGGACTCCTCCGGCGAGCAGTACTTC.